The 28 T cell receptor beta chains below come from one sample, sequenced in a study of Graves' ophthalmopathy and Graves' hyperthyroidism. CDR3 regions of TCR beta were amplified from RNA transcripts. RT-PCR in the first round used HTBI primers; a second-round multiplex PCR followed. One entry per CDR3 protein, called by TCRdb with MiXCR from the multiplex PCR reads. The sample consists of around 670,000 distinct CDR3 sequences, 35% to 50% of them appearing once. Sequences were obtained from peripheral blood. The source of these receptors is an adult man with Graves' ophthalmopathy.

This clonotype has only a few counts. The chain has TRBV11-3 and TRBJ1-3; 8 bases match TRBD1. The V and J ends lost 5 bases and 0 bases, in that order; junction bases with no gene match: 6. The CDR3 is made up of 16 amino acids. Germline lookup yields CDR1 SGHNT and CDR2 YENEEA. The CDR3 region is CASSAGQEFSGNTIYF. The CDR3 DNA follows: TGTGCCAGCAGCGCGGGACAGGAGTTCTCTGGAAACACCATATATTTT.

This clonotype was seen at least ten times. V gene TRBV7-9 combines with J gene TRBJ2-5, with D possibly matching TRBD2 (6 bases). The CDR3 covers 13 residues. CDR1 SEHNR and CDR2 FQNEAQ come from the germline V gene (reference sequence). Trimming removed 5 bases from V and 7 bases from J, with 14 bases in between. In nucleotides, the CDR3 is TGTGCCAGCAGCATCATGGGGCGGGGGACCCAGTACTTC. It encodes CASSIMGRGTQYF.

With regard to this clonotype: A much larger clone lies a single base off, so this may be a read error. Lacking the conserved final phenylalanine or tryptophan, this CDR3 likely reflects a read error. The chain employs TRBV10-3 and TRBJ2-7, with D maybe TRBD1 (6 bases). Germline V CDR1 and CDR2: ENHRY, SYGVKD. This CDR3 is 12 amino acids long. V lost 3 bases, J lost 6 bases, and 9 bases lay in between. The chain's CDR3 is CAISEQGSEQYI. CDR3 sequence (DNA): TGTGCCATCAGTGAACAGGGCAGCGAGCAGTACATC.

This clonotype has just a few counts. V and J are TRBV2 and TRBJ2-6; D unclear. CDR1 and CDR2 (germline): SNHLY, FYNNEI. This CDR3 has 15 amino acids. The ends were cut back, 3 bases at V and 11 bases at J, with 17 bases in the middle. The CDR3 here is CASSDHRAVSYVLTF. For the CDR3, the DNA is TGTGCCAGCAGTGATCACCGGGCGGTCTCCTACGTCCTGACTTTC.

The chain carries TRBV7-9 and TRBJ1-2; TRBD1 is a possible D gene (6 bases). Germline V gene data show CDR1 as SEHNR and CDR2 as FQNEAQ (reference sequence). Trimming cost V 5 bases and J 7 bases, with 11 bases left between them. This CDR3 spans 12 amino acids. The CDR3 nucleotides read TGTGCCAGCAGCCCAGGGGATCTTGGCTACACCTTC. This translates into CASSPGDLGYTF.

This chain joins TRBV20-1 and TRBJ1-6, with D uncertain. Trimming took off 3 bases at V and 5 bases at J, with 8 bases between the two ends. This CDR3 is 13 amino acids long. Per the germline V gene, CDR1 is DFQATT and CDR2 is SNEGSKA (reference sequence). CDR3 coding DNA: TGCAGTGCTAGCGCCAGTCATAATTCACCCCTCCACTTT. Translating gives CSASASHNSPLHF.

Points on this clonotype: The conserved closing phenylalanine or tryptophan is absent in this CDR3, likely reflecting a read error. The DNA is left out, because the CDR3 cannot be placed on it with certainty; the CDR3 is given as TCRdb lists it. The gene calls are TRBV2 and TRBJ1-2; the table names TRBD1, a call not compared with the DNA. Germline CDR1 and CDR2: SNHLY and FYNNEI. The CDR3 is 11 residues long, ends included. CDR3: CATWDNWIAAY.

Only one count was recorded for this clonotype. The chain couples TRBV10-3 to TRBJ2-5, with 7 bases that match TRBD1. Germline lookup yields CDR1 ENHRY and CDR2 SYGVKD. The CDR3 runs 13 residues. Trimming took 10 bases from V and 1 from J; bases not matched to a gene: 6. The CDR3 nucleotides read TGTGCCAGCTTGACAGGGAGCCAAGAGACCCAGTACTTC. Translation gives CASLTGSQETQYF.

V usage is TRBV5-6 and J usage is TRBJ1-2, with a weak D call TRBD1 (5 bases). Germline CDR1 is SGHDT and CDR2 is YYEEEE. V dropped 1 base and J dropped 4 bases, with 14 bases sitting between them. The CDR3 has 15 residues. The CDR3 spells CASSLLRDGAYGYTF. DNA for the CDR3: TGTGCCAGCAGCTTGCTCAGGGATGGTGCCTATGGCTACACCTTC.

The chain couples TRBV24-1 to TRBJ1-5, with 10 bases lining up with TRBD1. The germline V gene encodes CDR1 KGHDR and CDR2 SFDVKD. This CDR3 comprises 18 residues. Unmatched junction bases numbered 15, after V lost 11 bases and J lost 0 bases. The DNA for the CDR3 is TGTGCCAGCCCAAGACAGGGGGCTGACACCGATAGCAATCAGCCCCAGCATTTT. Amino acid sequence: CASPRQGADTDSNQPQHF.

The chain is built from TRBV2 and TRBJ1-4; 7 bases align to TRBD1. V lost 6 bases to trimming and J lost 8 bases; unmatched junction nucleotides: 12. Germline assignment: CDR1 SNHLY and CDR2 FYNNEI. This CDR3 has 15 amino acids. CDR3 sequence reads: CASSLRGTVFEKLFF. CDR3 DNA: TGTGCCAGCAGCCTAAGGGGGACAGTCTTCGAAAAACTGTTTTTT.

In the case of this clonotype: A read error may produce the germline difference seen at one junction end. The gene calls are TRBV24-1 and TRBJ2-5, with TRBD1 as a possible D gene (5 bases). Germline V CDR1 and CDR2: KGHDR, SFDVKD. The CDR3 length is 16 residues. The CDR3, as DNA: TGTGCCAGCAGTTATTTCGTCCAGGGCGGCAATCAGCCCCAGTACTTC. This sequence encodes CASSYFVQGGNQPQYF.

The chain employs TRBV25-1 and TRBJ1-2; TRBD1 matches 9 bases. The J segment lost 7 bases and the V segment lost 6 bases, leaving 6 bases of the junction unmatched. The CDR3 is made up of 13 amino acids. Germline CDR1 MGHDK, CDR2 SYGVNS. The CDR3 region has the DNA TGTGCCAGCAGCCCACAGGGACAGGGTGGCTACACCTTC. This translates into CASSPQGQGGYTF.

A few counts support this clonotype. The J gene is TRBJ2-7, the V gene TRBV12-3 or TRBV12-4, with no clear D. V was pared by 2 bases and J by 3 bases, with 11 bases between. The CDR3 has 14 residues. The CDR3 DNA sequence: TGTGCCAGCAGTTTATTGGCCACGGACTACGAGCAGTACTTC. Translation: CASSLLATDYEQYF.

In its sample, this clonotype was seen many times. The V and J genes are TRBV10-1 and TRBJ2-5; TRBD2 agrees at 13 bases. CDR3 length: 16 residues. The germline gives CDR1 WNHNN, CDR2 SYGVQD (reference sequence). The J segment lost 5 bases and the V segment lost 4 bases, leaving 7 bases of the junction unmatched. The chain's CDR3 is CASSGGTSGTGETQYF. CDR3 sequence (DNA): TGCGCCAGCAGTGGTGGGACTAGCGGGACTGGGGAGACCCAGTACTTC.

V gene TRBV24-1 combines with J gene TRBJ1-2; TRBD1 matches at 9 bases. The length of the CDR3 is 14 residues. J lost 7 bases, V lost 2 bases, and 4 bases had no gene match. Germline V gene data show CDR1 as KGHDR and CDR2 as SFDVKD. The CDR3 reads CATSDSQGASGYTF. The DNA of the CDR3 is TGTGCCACCAGTGATTCACAGGGGGCGTCTGGCTACACCTTC.

This clonotype was detected ten times or more. The chain has TRBV7-9 and TRBJ1-6; possibly TRBD1 for D (6 bases). Trimming removed 5 bases from V and 9 bases from J, with 11 bases in between. Looked up from germline, CDR1 is SEHNR and CDR2 is FQNEAQ (reference sequence). The CDR3 is made up of 13 amino acids. The CDR3 nucleotides read TGTGCCAGCAGCCCACGGACAGTTTCACCCCTCCACTTT. This encodes CASSPRTVSPLHF.

This clonotype was observed at least ten times. This sequence joins TRBV10-3 and TRBJ2-6; D could derive from TRBD1 or TRBD2 (5 bases each). V gave up 6 bases and J gave up 2 bases, with 11 bases separating them. The CDR3 extends over 15 amino acids. Germline CDR1 ENHRY, CDR2 SYGVKD. The CDR3 DNA reads as TGTGCCATCAGGGGAGTGGGGGCTGGGGCCAACGTCCTGACTTTC. Its protein product is CAIRGVGAGANVLTF.

This clonotype occurred many times. V usage is TRBV29-1 and J usage is TRBJ1-2, with D perhaps TRBD1 (6 bases). Germline V gene lookup returns CDR1 SQVTM and CDR2 ANQGSEA. Trimming left V 4 bases short and J 5 bases short, with 20 bases between. The CDR3 extends over 15 amino acids. This CDR3 reads CSVGGGGVASYGYTF. Here the CDR3 DNA reads TGCAGCGTTGGGGGAGGGGGGGTAGCCTCTTATGGCTACACCTTC.

Of note for this clonotype: This may come from a read error, since a much larger clone is one base off. The chain uses TRBV29-1 and TRBJ2-7; no firm D call. The CDR3 totals 11 residues. CDR1 and CDR2 from the germline V gene are SQVTM and ANQGSEA. Trimming shortened V by 1 base and J by 4 bases, and 5 bases separated the two germline ends. CDR3 DNA sequence: TGCAGCGTTGAAGGAAGGTACGAGCAGTACTTC. It codes for CSVEGRYEQYF.

This clonotype has only a few counts. The chain employs TRBV3-1 and TRBJ2-7; 8 nucleotides align to TRBD2. V trimming: 4 bases; J trimming: 6 bases; junction bases outside the gene matches: 5. The CDR3 contains 13 residues. In germline, CDR1 is LGHDT, CDR2 YNNKEL (reference sequence). CDR3 DNA: TGTGCCAGCAGCCCCTGGACTAGCAGCGAGCAGTACTTC. Residues: CASSPWTSSEQYF.

This clonotype was picked up a small number of times. This chain joins TRBV19 and TRBJ2-7; tentative D call: TRBD2 (5 bases). Germline CDR1 is LNHDA and CDR2 is SQIVND (reference sequence). Trimming pared 0 bases from V and 4 bases from J, leaving 10 bases between. The CDR3 runs to 14 residues. CDR3: CASSIESGAYEQYF. CDR3 sequence (DNA): TGTGCCAGTAGTATAGAGAGCGGAGCTTACGAGCAGTACTTC.

This clonotype appeared many times. This chain uses TRBV9 with TRBJ1-1; D is perhaps TRBD1 (5 bases). Germline assignment: CDR1 SGDLS and CDR2 YYNGEE. CDR3 size: 13 residues. V gave up 4 bases and J gave up 11 bases, with 18 bases separating them. The CDR3 protein is CASSSQVTTVAFF. CDR3 DNA: TGTGCCAGCAGCTCACAGGTAACAACGGTGGCTTTCTTT.

About this clonotype: As the CDR3 is not closed by the conserved phenylalanine or tryptophan, this likely results from a read error. This chain links TRBV7-9 with TRBJ1-1, with a weak D call TRBD1 (6 bases). The V gene lost 4 bases and the J gene lost 3 bases, with 18 bases spanning the gap. From germline, CDR1 is SEHNR and CDR2 FQNEAQ (reference sequence). The CDR3 loop spans 16 amino acids. The CDR3, as DNA: TGTGCCAGCAGCTCCCCGTGGACAGAACCACACACTGAAGCTTTCCTT. It specifies CASSSPWTEPHTEAFL.

The sample holds many counts of this clonotype. For the CDR3, the DNA is TGTGCCAGCAGCGGAGGGGGTGGCGAAAAACTGTTTTTT. Its protein product is CASSGGGGEKLFF. This chain joins TRBV27 and TRBJ1-4, with D tentatively TRBD1 (6 bases). This CDR3 contains 13 residues. V lost 6 bases, J lost 8 bases, and 13 bases lay in between. Germline V gene lookup returns CDR1 MNHEY and CDR2 SMNVEV (reference sequence).

The chain is built from TRBV15 and TRBJ1-4; TRBD1 matches 8 bases. CDR1 LNHNV and CDR2 YYDKDF come from the germline V gene (reference sequence). The CDR3 loop spans 14 amino acids. The V segment lost 5 bases and the J segment 8 bases; nucleotides outside the gene matches: 7. The CDR3 DNA follows: TGTGCCACCAGCGGTGACAGGGGAGGAGAAAAACTGTTTTTT. Translation: CATSGDRGGEKLFF.

This clonotype was detected many times. This rearrangement joins TRBV10-3 to TRBJ1-2; D is uncertain. This CDR3 is 14 amino acids long. Germline CDR1 ENHRY, CDR2 SYGVKD. V lost 5 bases and J lost 5, with 15 bases in between. In nucleotides, the CDR3 is TGTGCCATCAGTAGCGGGGAAGGTATTTATGGCTACACCTTC. Translated: CAISSGEGIYGYTF.

J is TRBJ1-6 and V is TRBV20-1; D is unclear. CDR1 and CDR2 (germline): DFQATT, SNEGSKA (reference sequence). The CDR3 totals 13 residues. Trimming stripped 0 bases from V and 10 bases from J, with 10 bases between. CDR3 amino acids: CSARDSPGSPLHF. For the CDR3, the DNA is TGCAGTGCTAGAGATAGTCCGGGATCACCCCTCCACTTT.